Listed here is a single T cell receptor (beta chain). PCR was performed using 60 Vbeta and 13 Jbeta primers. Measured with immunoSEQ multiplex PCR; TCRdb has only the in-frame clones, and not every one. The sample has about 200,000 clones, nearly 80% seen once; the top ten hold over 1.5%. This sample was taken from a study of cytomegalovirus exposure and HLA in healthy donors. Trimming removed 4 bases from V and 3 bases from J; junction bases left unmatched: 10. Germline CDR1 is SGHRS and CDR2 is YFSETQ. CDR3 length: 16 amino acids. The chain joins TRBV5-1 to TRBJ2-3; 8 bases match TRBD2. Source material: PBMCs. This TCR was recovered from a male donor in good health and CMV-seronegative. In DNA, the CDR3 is TGCGCCAGCAGCGTGGATAGCGGGGTTGGGACAGATACGCAGTATTTT. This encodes CASSVDSGVGTDTQYF.